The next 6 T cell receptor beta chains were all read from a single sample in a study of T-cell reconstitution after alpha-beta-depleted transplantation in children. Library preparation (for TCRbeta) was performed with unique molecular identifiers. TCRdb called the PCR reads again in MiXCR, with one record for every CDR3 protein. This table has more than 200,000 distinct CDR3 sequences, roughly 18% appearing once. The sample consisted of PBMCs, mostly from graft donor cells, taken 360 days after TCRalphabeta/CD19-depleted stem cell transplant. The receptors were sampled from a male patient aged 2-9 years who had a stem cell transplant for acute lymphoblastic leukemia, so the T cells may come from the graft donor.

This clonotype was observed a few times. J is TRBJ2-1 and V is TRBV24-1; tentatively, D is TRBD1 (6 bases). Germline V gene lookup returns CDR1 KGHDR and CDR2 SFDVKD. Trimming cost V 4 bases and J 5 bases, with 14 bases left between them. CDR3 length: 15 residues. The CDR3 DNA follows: TGTGCCACCAGTGACTCCTGGGGGCACGACAATGAGCAGTTCTTC. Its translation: CATSDSWGHDNEQFF.

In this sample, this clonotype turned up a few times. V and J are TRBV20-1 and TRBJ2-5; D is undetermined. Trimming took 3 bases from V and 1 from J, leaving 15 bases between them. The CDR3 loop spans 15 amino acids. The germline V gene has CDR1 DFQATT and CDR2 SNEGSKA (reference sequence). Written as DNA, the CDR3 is TGCAGTGCTAGGGAGAGACGGATCCTCCAAGAGACCCAGTACTTC. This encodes CSARERRILQETQYF.

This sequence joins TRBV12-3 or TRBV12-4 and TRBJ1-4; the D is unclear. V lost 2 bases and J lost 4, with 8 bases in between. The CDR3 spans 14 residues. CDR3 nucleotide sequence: TGTGCCAGCAGTTTATCGGGGAGTAATGAAAAACTGTTTTTT. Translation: CASSLSGSNEKLFF.

The DNA for the CDR3 is TGTGCCAGCAGTTACAGTTACGTCGAGGGGGAGTACTTC. Amino acids: CASSYSYVEGEYF. The rearrangement links TRBV6-6 to TRBJ2-5, with D perhaps TRBD1 (6 bases). CDR1 MNHNY and CDR2 SVGAGI come from the germline V gene (reference sequence). The ends were cut back, 2 bases at V and 12 bases at J, with 16 bases in the middle. The CDR3 covers 13 residues.

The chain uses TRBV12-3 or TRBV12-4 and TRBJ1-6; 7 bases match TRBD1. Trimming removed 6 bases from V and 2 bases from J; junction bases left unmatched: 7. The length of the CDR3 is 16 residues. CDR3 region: CASRTGRRTYNSPLHF. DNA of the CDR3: TGTGCCAGCAGGACAGGGAGACGGACCTATAATTCACCCCTCCACTTT.

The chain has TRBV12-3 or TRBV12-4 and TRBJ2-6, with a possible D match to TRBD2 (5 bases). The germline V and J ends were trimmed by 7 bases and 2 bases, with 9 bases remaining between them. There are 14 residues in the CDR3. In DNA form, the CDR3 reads TGTGCCAGCACAAGGAGGCCTGGGGCCAACGTCCTGACTTTC. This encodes CASTRRPGANVLTF.